The subject of this entry is one T cell receptor (beta chain). This clone has only a few counts. The clone's antigen remains unknown. Base qualities are not provided; no much larger clone lies one nucleotide away. The sample comes from a study of cytomegalovirus exposure and HLA in healthy donors (dated by TCRdb to about 2017). Study-level background: In an earlier analysis of under 600 of the donors, 250 to 350 Gb of sequence data and some 120 million unique TCR beta sequences from about 190 million T cells were reported. Around 320 gigabases of sequencing data and tens of millions of unique TCR sequences were included in an early release covering over 600 HLA-typed donors. Among the roughly 430 genotyped donors, roughly 80% belonged to the genetic ancestry cluster associated with self-reported Caucasian donors. The study aimed to test whether signatures of past pathogen exposure could be identified by cataloging public T cell receptors. The T cell repertoires of 666 subjects were profiled by immunosequencing and related to cytomegalovirus serostatus. Along with the approximately 700-subject first cohort, a separate validation cohort of over 90 different subjects was used. To predict cytomegalovirus infection status, the study combined high-throughput TCR immunosequencing, statistical association of individual TCRs with disease status, and machine learning. A later analysis re-examined previously published TCR beta repertoires from 500 to 700 donors and added high-resolution HLA genotyping to investigate patterns of TCR occurrence. Rather than using new phenotypic data, the later analysis identified candidate immune exposures from TCR beta sequences and from how often those sequences occurred across donors. In an earlier analysis of roughly 540 of the donors, high-throughput TCR beta sequencing was used to judge whether each TCR beta V gene segment behaved as functional or pseudogenic. Donor age, sex, ethnicity and CMV serostatus were compiled alongside the repertoire data. A later genetic analysis took genome-wide SNP genotypes for about 55% of the 666 donors and used that subset as a discovery cohort. Every repertoire in the discovery cohort had been generated on one and the same sequencing platform. Class I and class II HLA loci were covered by the typing at four-digit resolution. Typing coverage differed by locus: A, B, C, DRB1 and DQB1 were typed in roughly 620-630 donors, DQA1 in around 500, DPA1 in around 600, and DPB1 in just under 490. Because of strong linkage in the cohort, 4 to 6 DR-DQ haplotypes were treated as single units for association and clustering. On average, around 240,000 unique TCR beta nucleotide sequences were sequenced per donor among 300 to 500 genotyped donors of the cohort, with 15% to 20% of those sequences being non-productive. Study-wide findings and limitations: V-gene and J-gene trimming of TCR beta chains was associated with a missense DCLRE1C variant in a later genetic analysis, and the association was replicated in an independent cohort. Specific HLA alleles were associated with 15,000 to 20,000 TCR beta sequences at a false discovery rate of 0.05 in a later analysis. A further reported finding was that TCR beta sequences accurately predicted the HLA-A and HLA-B alleles for most subjects in the first cohort. Sequencing depth was assumed to be roughly uniform across donors in the presence/absence analyses, though that assumption may not hold. When HLA alleles, especially DR and DQ, strongly co-occurred, attributing TCR associations to individual alleles was difficult. Most TCR sequences were observed very rarely across donors, whereas some public TCRs were present in many individuals. It was suggested by the authors that the approach could potentially be generalized to other disease states and immunological phenotypes. In a later analysis, most CMV-associated TCR beta chains were found to appear HLA-restricted, with HLA associations seemingly driven largely by CMV exposure. Because HLA typing was unavailable for some donors at each locus, only the typed subset was used in association tests. In a later analysis, HLA-associated TCR beta chains showed more clonal expansion and lower generation probabilities than non-associated chains that were equally common. An earlier analysis of around 600 of the donors showed that most TCR beta V segments appeared in productive rearrangements either about 90% or about 30% of the time, which broadly matched IMGT annotations. The classifier was reported to diagnose cytomegalovirus status with high specificity and sensitivity in both the original cohort and the validation cohort. A later analysis found that TCR association rates varied across HLA loci, with DRB1 alleles showing the most associated TCRs and HLA-C alleles the fewest. A few of the identified cytomegalovirus-associated TCR beta chains were confirmed in vitro to be specific for cytomegalovirus antigens. Because counts were too low, some 16 rarely observed V segments, including chromosome 9 orphons, were excluded from the earlier analysis of several hundred of the donors. Because the 87-base-pair reads could not distinguish some IMGT-functional V segments, including TRBV6-2 and TRBV6-3, those segments were excluded. The only immune exposure information available for the cohort was CMV serostatus. Correlated functional status among segregating V segments might be attributable to linkage disequilibrium, but an unknown experimental factor could not be ruled out. In this cohort, only TCR beta chains were sequenced, and detectable features were limited by the absence of alpha or paired-chain data. A cluster of highly shared sequence variants was judged likely to be a technical artifact of the sequencing pipeline. In a later analysis, several top co-occurrence clusters were reported to appear linked to parvovirus B19, influenza, CMV and Epstein-Barr virus. A total of fewer than 200 TCR beta chains were listed by the study as associated with cytomegalovirus. In a later genetic analysis, fewer N-insertions in productive TCRs were reported among donors in an Asian-associated ancestry cluster than the roughly 700-donor mean.

The cohort consisted of 650 to 850 healthy bone marrow donors. Cohort members were all nominally healthy when sampled, although unrecorded immune exposures were likely present. The donor was CMV seropositive and belonged to the group of some 290 seropositive cohort members. Every donor gave a peripheral blood sample, and the peripheral blood mononuclear cells from that sample were used for TCR beta sequencing. Genomic DNA extraction from the blood cell samples was performed with the Qiagen DNeasy Blood Extraction Kit. The germline V gene provides CDR1 WSHSY and CDR2 SAAADI. The CDR3 starts with the cysteine, ends with the phenylalanine, and has 14 residues. Only the CDR3 part of the read is kept: 42 bases, read in frame from the first base. V and J are truncated by 5 bases and 1 base respectively, leaving an intervening sequence of 11 bases. Library construction relied on the immunoSEQ multiplex PCR assay. For the multiplex PCR, a mixture combining 60 forward primers for TCR Vbeta segments and 13 reverse primers for TCR Jbeta segments was used. A multiplex PCR assay on genomic DNA amplified the CDR3 region of rearranged TCR beta genes. On the Illumina HiSeq System, the amplified TCR beta libraries were sequenced as 87-base-pair reads. In the original analysis: In a later analysis, tens of millions of unique TCR beta chains were counted across the 500 to 850 repertoires, and some 10 million of these chains were shared by at least two donors. Raw reads were error-corrected and collapsed into unique sequences with a nearest-neighbor algorithm that merged closely related sequences to remove PCR and sequencing errors. To assign V, D and J gene segments, CDR3 sequences were aligned to IMGT reference sequences. For a sequence to be retained, a match of at least six nucleotides was required to both a V gene segment and a J gene segment. A rearrangement was called productive if the CDR3 had no stop codons and remained in frame with V and J, and every other rearrangement was called non-productive. Following IMGT convention, CDR3 was defined as the stretch from the second conserved V-encoded cysteine up to the conserved J-encoded phenylalanine. The earlier analysis of roughly 590 of the donors excluded sequences that lacked an unambiguous match to a single V gene segment. An earlier analysis of fewer than 750 of the donors classified V segments as functional when productive rearrangements were above 56.7% and as segregating when the standard deviation between donors was above 5%. A statistical classification framework was built for diagnosing cytomegalovirus status from the catalog of TCR beta chain sequences. A later analysis assigned V and J genes by comparing TCR nucleotide sequences with IMGT/GENE-DB human TR gene sequences. A later analysis assigned CDR3 sequences and most-parsimonious VDJ recombination scenarios with the TCRdist pipeline. In a later analysis, each TCR beta chain was defined by its CDR3 amino acid sequence together with its V-gene family, and reads lacking a unique V-gene family were excluded. To address suspected cross-contamination and a sequencing artifact, a later analysis removed several hundred highly shared, low-generation-probability nucleotide sequences. For each public chain, a later analysis derived a clonal expansion index from normalized ranks of inferred template counts within each repertoire. In a later analysis, generation probabilities were computed with a VDJ recombination model fitted to out-of-frame rearrangements, and the resulting probabilities were checked against IGoR. In a later analysis, hypergeometric tests were used to score TCR-TCR, TCR-HLA and TCR-CMV co-occurrence, with a repertoire-size bias correction applied to TCR pairs. To estimate false discovery rates, a later analysis permuted the HLA or CMV assignments 20 times. In a later analysis, co-occurring TCRs were grouped with DBSCAN, and TCRdist sequence similarity was added when clustering was performed within HLA-allele-positive subsets. Co-occurrence clustering excluded repertoires with fewer than 30,000 or more than 120,000 public chains, plus five with anomalous nucleotide sharing. TCRdb took this table from immuneACCESS and kept in-frame rearrangements with V and J called. Such tables lack part of the clones; where checked against another copy, unresolved V genes explain under half of the gap, and the rest is unexplained. V and J calls and clone size come straight from that table; D and trimming were deduced from the DNA. For this sample there are around 190,000 clones; about 9.4% appear just once. Of the sample, 1% to 1.5% falls within the top ten clones.

The chain is assembled from TRBV10-2 and TRBJ1-1, with the D segment identity uncertain. The TCR was taken from a woman aged 30 to 39 in good health and CMV-seropositive. The sample was PBMCs. The CDR3 loop reads CASSPSAGNTEAFF. The nucleotide sequence is given as TGCGCCAGCAGTCCCAGTGCAGGGAACACTGAAGCTTTCTTT.